The 7 T cell receptor beta chains below all came from one sample that was sequenced in a study of OX40 agonist ivuxolimab in advanced cancers. Profiling relied on immunoSEQ multiplex PCR, and the TCRdb table lists in-frame clones only, not all of them. In the table there are around 100,000 clones, around 87% of which are singletons. The sequencing used CD4+ or CD8+ T cells sorted from blood, collected in a trial of the OX40 agonist ivuxolimab. The receptors stem from an adult with an advanced solid tumor such as melanoma, head and neck, liver or kidney cancer.

The V call is TRBV30, the J call TRBJ1-4, with D unclear. The V gene's germline CDR1 is GTSNPN and CDR2 SVGIG (reference sequence). The V and J ends lost 5 bases and 6 bases respectively, with 16 bases between them. The CDR3 loop spans 14 amino acids. Here the CDR3 reads CAWGWARGDEKLFF. The CDR3 bases are TGTGCCTGGGGATGGGCGCGAGGTGATGAAAAACTGTTTTTT.

A few counts support this clone. The chain joins TRBV19 to TRBJ2-2, with D unclear. CDR3 size: 18 residues. V was cut by 7 bases and J by 0 bases, with 21 bases left in between. Germline lookup yields CDR1 LNHDA and CDR2 SQIVND (reference sequence). The DNA for the CDR3 is TGTGCCAGTACCTCAAAAGGCCAGAGTAGCCCGAACACCGGGGAGCTGTTTTTT. Translation: CASTSKGQSSPNTGELFF.

The rearrangement uses TRBV6-6 and TRBJ1-4; 7 nucleotides align to TRBD1. CDR3 length: 13 amino acids. V was clipped by 7 bases and J by 8 bases; unmatched bases: 7. Germline V gene lookup returns CDR1 MNHNY and CDR2 SVGAGI (reference sequence). CDR3 coding DNA: TGTGCCAGCAAAAGACAGGGCTGGGAAAAACTGTTTTTT. Residues: CASKRQGWEKLFF.

The chain uses TRBV27 and TRBJ2-1; D not resolved. The CDR3 has 15 residues. Germline-derived CDR1 and CDR2 are MNHEY and SMNVEV (reference sequence). Between the trimmed V and J ends, which lost 6 bases and 2 bases, there was a span of 14 bases. CDR3 bases: TGTGCCAGCAGGAAGACTCCCGACCCCTACAATGAGCAGTTCTTC. Translating gives CASRKTPDPYNEQFF.

The chain links TRBV19 to TRBJ1-1; D gene uncertain. Germline V gene data show CDR1 as LNHDA and CDR2 as SQIVND (reference sequence). The CDR3 extends over 12 amino acids. Between the trimmed V and J ends, which lost 7 bases and 0 bases, there was a span of 6 bases. CDR3 in DNA: TGTGCCAGTAATCGGATGAACACTGAAGCTTTCTTT. Protein sequence: CASNRMNTEAFF.

This clone has just a few counts. The chain couples TRBV7-9 to TRBJ2-1; 8 nucleotides line up with TRBD2. The CDR3 sequence is 15 residues long. The germline V gene encodes CDR1 SEHNR and CDR2 FQNEAQ (reference sequence). V dropped 5 bases and J dropped 8; count of bases not matched to a gene: 11. CDR3 DNA: TGTGCCAGCAGCCCCCTCGGGACTAGTGCCCATGAGCAGTTCTTC. This codes for CASSPLGTSAHEQFF.

CDR3 sequence (DNA): TGTGCCAGCAGCTTGGGCAAGAGGGGCGGGGGGCCCACAGATACGCAGTATTTT. Amino acid sequence: CASSLGKRGGGPTDTQYF. This rearrangement joins TRBV5-4 to TRBJ2-3; 8 bases are shared with TRBD2. There are 18 residues in the CDR3. The germline V gene encodes CDR1 SGHNT and CDR2 YYREEE (reference sequence). Trimming at V came to 0 bases and at J to 2 bases, leaving 11 bases not matched to a gene.